This T cell receptor beta chain was observed in a study of technical replicates of blood from a few donors. The protocol was immunoSEQ multiplex PCR, while the TCRdb copy is restricted to in-frame clones and leaves out a portion. The sample has tens of thousands of clones, approximately 90% seen once; the top ten hold roughly 0.27%. V trimming: 4 bases; J trimming: 2 bases; junction bases outside the gene matches: 10. The CDR3 loop spans 16 amino acids. Germline V gene data show CDR1 as SGHRS and CDR2 as YFSETQ. The gene calls are TRBV5-1 and TRBJ1-2; 8 bases map to TRBD1. Sequencing was done on a sample of T cells isolated from PBMCs. This TCR derives from a human donor in good health. In DNA form, the CDR3 reads TGCGCCAGCAGCCGAATTACAGGGGGTTCGAACTATGGCTACACCTTC. Amino acid sequence: CASSRITGGSNYGYTF.